This entry lists 5 T cell receptor beta chains sequenced from one sample in a study of breast tumors, draining lymph nodes, adjacent tissues. TCRdb re-called the multiplex PCR reads with MiXCR, one entry per CDR3 protein. The table lists 20,000 to 25,000 distinct CDR3 sequences, 68% of them singletons. The sequenced sample consisted of tumor-adjacent breast tissue. The receptors derive from a female donor with breast cancer. Some clones in this sample may be carry-over from other donors' samples.

This clonotype is medium-sized in the sample. The chain couples TRBV20-1 to TRBJ1-2; D possibly corresponds to TRBD1 (6 bases). The CDR3 loop spans 12 amino acids. V lost 6 bases and J lost 4, with 12 bases in between. Germline CDR1 and CDR2: DFQATT and SNEGSKA (reference sequence). As DNA, the CDR3 is TGCAGTGCCACTCGGGACATCTATGGCTACACCTTC. Its translation: CSATRDIYGYTF.

The rearrangement joins TRBV6-6 to TRBJ1-2, with D hard to call. Germline CDR1 reads MNHNY; CDR2 reads SVGAGI (reference sequence). The CDR3 consists of 12 residues. Trimming removed 6 bases from V and 5 bases from J, with 10 bases in between. The CDR3 region is CASSSDSYGYTF. CDR3 DNA: TGTGCCAGCAGCTCGGACTCGTATGGCTACACCTTC.

J is TRBJ1-2 and V is TRBV12-3 or TRBV12-4, with a tentative D call TRBD1 (5 bases). V gave up 5 bases and J gave up 8 bases, with 12 bases separating them. CDR3 length: 12 residues. DNA of the CDR3: TGTGCCAGCAGTCCCGCAGGGTCCGGCTACACCTTC. Its protein is CASSPAGSGYTF.

This clonotype has at least ten counts. V usage is TRBV3-1 and J usage is TRBJ1-6; a weak D match, TRBD1 (5 bases). Germline values: CDR1 LGHDT, CDR2 YNNKEL (reference sequence). This CDR3 comprises 12 residues. V was cut by 6 bases and J by 7 bases, with 7 bases left in between. CDR3 protein: CASRAGNSPLHF. In nucleotides, the CDR3 is TGTGCCAGCAGAGCAGGGAATTCACCCCTCCACTTT. Based on the CDR3 plus reference TRBV3-1 and TRBJ1-6, the full variable domain is DTAVSQTPKYLVTQMGNDKSIKCEQNLGHDTMYWYKQDSKKFLKIMFSYNNKELIINETVPNRFSPKSPDKAHLNLHINSLELGDSAVYFCASRAGNSPLHFGNGTRLTVT.

The chain has TRBV9 and TRBJ2-7; a weak D match, TRBD2 (6 bases). Between the trimmed V and J ends, which lost 3 bases and 5 bases, there was a span of 9 bases. This CDR3 region has 12 residues. Germline V lookup: CDR1 SGDLS, CDR2 YYNGEE. The CDR3 bases are TGTGCCAGCAGCGGACTAGGTGACGAGCAGTACTTC. This sequence encodes CASSGLGDEQYF.